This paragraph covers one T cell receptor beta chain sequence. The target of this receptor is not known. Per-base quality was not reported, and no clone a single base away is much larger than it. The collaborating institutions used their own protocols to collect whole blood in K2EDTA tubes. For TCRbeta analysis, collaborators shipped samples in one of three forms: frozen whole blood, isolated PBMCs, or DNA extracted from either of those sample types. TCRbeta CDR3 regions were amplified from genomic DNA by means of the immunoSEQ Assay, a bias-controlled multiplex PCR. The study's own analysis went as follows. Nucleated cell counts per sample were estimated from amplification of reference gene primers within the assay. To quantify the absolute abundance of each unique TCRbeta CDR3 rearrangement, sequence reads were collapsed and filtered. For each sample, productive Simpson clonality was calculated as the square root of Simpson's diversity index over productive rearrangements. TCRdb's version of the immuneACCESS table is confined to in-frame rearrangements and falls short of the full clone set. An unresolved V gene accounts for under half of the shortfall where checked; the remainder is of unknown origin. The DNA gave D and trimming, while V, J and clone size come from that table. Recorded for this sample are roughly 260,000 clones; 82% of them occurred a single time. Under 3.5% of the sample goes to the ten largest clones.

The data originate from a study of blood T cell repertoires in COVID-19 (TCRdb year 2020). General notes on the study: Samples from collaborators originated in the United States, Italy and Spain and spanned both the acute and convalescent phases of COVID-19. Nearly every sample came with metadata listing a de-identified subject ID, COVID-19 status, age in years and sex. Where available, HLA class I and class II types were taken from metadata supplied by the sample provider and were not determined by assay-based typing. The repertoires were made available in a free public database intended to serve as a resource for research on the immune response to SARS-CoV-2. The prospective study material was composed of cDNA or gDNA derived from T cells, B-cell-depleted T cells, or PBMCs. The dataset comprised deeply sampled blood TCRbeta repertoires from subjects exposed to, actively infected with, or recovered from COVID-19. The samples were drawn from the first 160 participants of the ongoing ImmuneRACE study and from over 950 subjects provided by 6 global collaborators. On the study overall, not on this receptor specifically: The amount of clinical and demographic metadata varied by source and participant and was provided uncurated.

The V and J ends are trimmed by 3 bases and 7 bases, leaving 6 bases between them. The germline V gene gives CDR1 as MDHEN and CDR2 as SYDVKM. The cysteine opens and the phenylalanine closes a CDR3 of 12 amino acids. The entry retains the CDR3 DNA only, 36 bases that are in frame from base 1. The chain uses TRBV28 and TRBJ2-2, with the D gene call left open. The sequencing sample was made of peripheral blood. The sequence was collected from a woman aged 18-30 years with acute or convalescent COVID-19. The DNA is TGTGCCAGCAGTTTTAGTCTCGGGGAGCTGTTTTTT. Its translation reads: CASSFSLGELFF.